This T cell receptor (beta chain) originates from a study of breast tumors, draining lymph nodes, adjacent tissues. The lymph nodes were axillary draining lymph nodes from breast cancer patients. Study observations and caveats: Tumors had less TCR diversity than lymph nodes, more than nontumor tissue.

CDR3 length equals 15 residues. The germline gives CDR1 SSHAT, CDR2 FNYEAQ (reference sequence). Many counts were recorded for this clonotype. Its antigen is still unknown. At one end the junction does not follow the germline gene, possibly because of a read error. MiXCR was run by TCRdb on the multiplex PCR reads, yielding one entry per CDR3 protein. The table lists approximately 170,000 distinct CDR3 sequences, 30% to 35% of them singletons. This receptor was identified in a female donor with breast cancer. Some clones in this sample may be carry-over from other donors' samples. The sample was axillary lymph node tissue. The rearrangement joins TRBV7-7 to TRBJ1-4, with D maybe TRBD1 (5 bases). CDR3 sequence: CASSSPLGTSGKLFF. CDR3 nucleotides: TGTGCTAGCAGCTCGCCACTCGGGACTAGTGGTAAGCTGTTTTTT. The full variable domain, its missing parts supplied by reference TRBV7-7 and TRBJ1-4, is GAGVSQSPRYKVTKRGQDVTLRCDPISSHATLYWYQQALGQGPEFLTYFNYEAQPDKSGLPSDRFSAERPEGSISTLTIQRTEQRDSAMYRCASSSPLGTSGKLFFGSGTQLSVL.